This T cell receptor (beta chain) appears in the sequencing data of a study of beta chain features in type 1 diabetes. This CDR3 is 13 amino acids long. Germline-derived CDR1 and CDR2 are SGHTA and FQGNSA. V was shortened by 2 bases and J by 2 bases, with 7 bases between the two germline ends. Every isolated RNA sample was fully reverse transcribed, so sequencing captured expressed TCRB transcripts. Clones were read by immunoSEQ multiplex PCR, and TCRdb kept only the in-frame ones, dropping some. The repertoire holds about 360,000 clones, 10% to 15% seen once, with less than 0.02% in the top ten. The genes are TRBV7-2 and TRBJ2-7; TRBD2 is a possible D gene (5 bases). Source material: naive CD4+ T cells from blood. This sequence was found in a man younger than 35 in good health. The CDR3 here is CASSLTSTYEQYF. DNA of the CDR3: TGTGCCAGCAGCTTAACTAGTACCTACGAGCAGTACTTC.